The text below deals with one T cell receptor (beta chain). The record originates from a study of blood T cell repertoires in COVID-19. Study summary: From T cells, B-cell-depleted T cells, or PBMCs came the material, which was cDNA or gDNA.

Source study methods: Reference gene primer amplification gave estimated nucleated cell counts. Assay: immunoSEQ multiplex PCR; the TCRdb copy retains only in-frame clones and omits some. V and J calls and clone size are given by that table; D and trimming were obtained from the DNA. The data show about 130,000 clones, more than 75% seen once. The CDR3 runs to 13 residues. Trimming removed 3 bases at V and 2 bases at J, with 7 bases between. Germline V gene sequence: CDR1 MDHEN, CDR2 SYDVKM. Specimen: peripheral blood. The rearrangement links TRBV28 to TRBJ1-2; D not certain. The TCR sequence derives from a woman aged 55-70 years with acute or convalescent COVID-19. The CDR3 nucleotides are TGTGCCAGCAGTTTGGTCAGGAACTATGGCTACACCTTC. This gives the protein CASSLVRNYGYTF.